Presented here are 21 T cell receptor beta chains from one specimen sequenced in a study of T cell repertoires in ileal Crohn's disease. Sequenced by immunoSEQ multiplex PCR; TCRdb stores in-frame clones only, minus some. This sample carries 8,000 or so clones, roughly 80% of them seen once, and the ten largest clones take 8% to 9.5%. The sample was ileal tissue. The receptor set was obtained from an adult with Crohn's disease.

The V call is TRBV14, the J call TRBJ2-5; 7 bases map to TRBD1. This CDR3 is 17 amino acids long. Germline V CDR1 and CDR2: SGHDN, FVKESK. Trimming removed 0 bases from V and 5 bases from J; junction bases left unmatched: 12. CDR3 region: CASSQDRAGGRKETQYF. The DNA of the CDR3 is TGTGCCAGCAGCCAAGATCGCGCAGGGGGAAGAAAGGAGACCCAGTACTTC.

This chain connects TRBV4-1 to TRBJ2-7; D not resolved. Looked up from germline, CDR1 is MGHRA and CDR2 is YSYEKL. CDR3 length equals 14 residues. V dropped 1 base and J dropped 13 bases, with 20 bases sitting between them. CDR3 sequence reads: CASSQGTTDRLLYF. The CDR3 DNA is TGCGCCAGCAGCCAAGGAACGACGGATCGTCTACTATACTTC.

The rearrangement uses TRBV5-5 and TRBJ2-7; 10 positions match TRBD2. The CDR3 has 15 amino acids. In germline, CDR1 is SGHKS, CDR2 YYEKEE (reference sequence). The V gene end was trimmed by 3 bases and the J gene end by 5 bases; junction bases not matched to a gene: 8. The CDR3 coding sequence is TGTGCCAGCAGCTCGCTAGCGGGGGCCTTAGACGAGCAGTACTTC. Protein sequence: CASSSLAGALDEQYF.

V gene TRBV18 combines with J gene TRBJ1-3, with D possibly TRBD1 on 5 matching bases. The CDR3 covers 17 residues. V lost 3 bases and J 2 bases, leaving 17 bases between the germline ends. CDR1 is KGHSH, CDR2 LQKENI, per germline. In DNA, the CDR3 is TGTGCCAGCTCACCGCAACAGGCTCTCGCCCCTGGAAACACCATATATTTT. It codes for CASSPQQALAPGNTIYF.

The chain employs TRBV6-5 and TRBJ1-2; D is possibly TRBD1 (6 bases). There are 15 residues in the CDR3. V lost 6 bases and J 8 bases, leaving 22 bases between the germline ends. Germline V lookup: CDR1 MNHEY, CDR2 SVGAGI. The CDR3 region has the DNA TGTGCCAGCAGACCCTCAGACAGGCCCGTAAGGGGCTACACCTTC. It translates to CASRPSDRPVRGYTF.

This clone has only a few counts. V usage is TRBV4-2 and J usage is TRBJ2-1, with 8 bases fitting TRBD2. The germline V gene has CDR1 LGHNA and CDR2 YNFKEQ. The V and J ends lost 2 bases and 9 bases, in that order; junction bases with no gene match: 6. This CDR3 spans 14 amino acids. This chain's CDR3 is CASSQPGGLGEQFF. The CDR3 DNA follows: TGTGCCAGCAGCCAACCGGGGGGGCTTGGTGAGCAGTTCTTC.

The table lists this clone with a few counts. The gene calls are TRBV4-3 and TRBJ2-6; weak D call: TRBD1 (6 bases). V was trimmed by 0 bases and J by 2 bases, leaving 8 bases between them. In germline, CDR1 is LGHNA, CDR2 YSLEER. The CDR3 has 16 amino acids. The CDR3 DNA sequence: TGCGCCAGCAGCCAAGAACAGGGAACTGGGGCCAACGTCCTGACTTTC. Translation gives CASSQEQGTGANVLTF.

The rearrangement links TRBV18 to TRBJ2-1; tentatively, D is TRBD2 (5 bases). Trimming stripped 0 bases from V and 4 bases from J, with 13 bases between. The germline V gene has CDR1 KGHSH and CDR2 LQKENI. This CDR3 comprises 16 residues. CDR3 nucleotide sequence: TGTGCCAGCTCACCACCCACGGCTCGGGATTACAATGAGCAGTTCTTC. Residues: CASSPPTARDYNEQFF.

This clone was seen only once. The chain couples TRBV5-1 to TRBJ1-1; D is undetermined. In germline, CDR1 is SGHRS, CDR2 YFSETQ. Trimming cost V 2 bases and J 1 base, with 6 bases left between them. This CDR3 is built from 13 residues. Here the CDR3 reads CASSFGANTEAFF. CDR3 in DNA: TGCGCCAGCAGCTTCGGAGCGAACACTGAAGCTTTCTTT.

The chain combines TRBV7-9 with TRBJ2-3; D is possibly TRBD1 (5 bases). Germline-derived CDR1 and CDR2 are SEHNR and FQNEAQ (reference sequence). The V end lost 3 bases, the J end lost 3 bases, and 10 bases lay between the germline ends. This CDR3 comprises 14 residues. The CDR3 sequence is CASSFSGKTDTQYF. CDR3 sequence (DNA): TGTGCCAGCAGCTTCTCAGGGAAAACAGATACGCAGTATTTT.

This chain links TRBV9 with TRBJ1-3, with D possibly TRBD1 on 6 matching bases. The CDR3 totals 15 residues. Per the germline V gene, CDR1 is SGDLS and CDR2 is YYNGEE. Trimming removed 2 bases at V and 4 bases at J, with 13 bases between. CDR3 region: CASSVGGLAGNTIYF. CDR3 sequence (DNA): TGTGCCAGCAGCGTGGGGGGGCTGGCAGGAAACACCATATATTTT. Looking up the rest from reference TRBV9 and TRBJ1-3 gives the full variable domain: DSGVTQTPKHLITATGQRVTLRCSPRSGDLSVYWYQQSLDQGLQFLIQYYNGEERAKGNILERFSAQQFPDLHSELNLSSLELGDSALYFCASSVGGLAGNTIYFGEGSWLTVV.

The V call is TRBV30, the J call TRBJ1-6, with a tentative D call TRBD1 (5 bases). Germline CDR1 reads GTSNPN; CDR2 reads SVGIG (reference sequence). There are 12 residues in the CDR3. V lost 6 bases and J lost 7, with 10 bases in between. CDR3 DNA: TGTGCCTGCAGGGTCTTGAATTCACCCCTCCACTTT. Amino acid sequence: CACRVLNSPLHF.

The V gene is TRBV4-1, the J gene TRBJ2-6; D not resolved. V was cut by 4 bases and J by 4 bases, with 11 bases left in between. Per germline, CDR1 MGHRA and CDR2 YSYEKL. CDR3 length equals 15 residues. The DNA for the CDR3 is TGCGCCAGCAGCCCTCCGGGTTTGGGGGCCAACGTCCTGACTTTC. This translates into CASSPPGLGANVLTF.

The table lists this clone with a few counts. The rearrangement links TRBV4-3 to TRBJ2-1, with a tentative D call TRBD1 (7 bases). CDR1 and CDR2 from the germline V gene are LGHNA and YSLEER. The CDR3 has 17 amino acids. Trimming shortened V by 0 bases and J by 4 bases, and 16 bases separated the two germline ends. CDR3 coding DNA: TGCGCCAGCAGCCAAGATAGGCGGGACAGAGGATACAATGAGCAGTTCTTC. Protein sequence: CASSQDRRDRGYNEQFF.

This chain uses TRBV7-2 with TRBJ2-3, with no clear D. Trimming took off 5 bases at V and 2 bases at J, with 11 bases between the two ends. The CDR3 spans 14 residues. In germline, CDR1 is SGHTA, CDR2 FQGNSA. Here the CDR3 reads CASSPGSATDTQYF. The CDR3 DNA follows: TGTGCCAGCAGCCCAGGTTCCGCCACAGATACGCAGTATTTT.

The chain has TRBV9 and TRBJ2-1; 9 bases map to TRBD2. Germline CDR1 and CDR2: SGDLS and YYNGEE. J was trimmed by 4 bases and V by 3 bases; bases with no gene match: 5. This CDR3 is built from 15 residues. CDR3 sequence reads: CASSGGGGLYNEQFF. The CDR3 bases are TGTGCCAGCAGCGGCGGGGGGGGACTATACAATGAGCAGTTCTTC.

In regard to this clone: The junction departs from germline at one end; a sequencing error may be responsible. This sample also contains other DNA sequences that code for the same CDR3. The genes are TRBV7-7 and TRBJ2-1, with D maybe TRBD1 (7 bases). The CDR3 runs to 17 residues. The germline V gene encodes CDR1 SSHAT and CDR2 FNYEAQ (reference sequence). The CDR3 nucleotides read TGTGCTAGCAGCTTAGGGAGGTTCACAGGGACAGCCCATGAGCAGTTCTTC. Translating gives CASSLGRFTGTAHEQFF. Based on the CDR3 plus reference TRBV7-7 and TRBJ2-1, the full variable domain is GAGVSQSPRYKVTKRGQDVTLRCDPISSHATLYWYQQALGQGPEFLTYFNYEAQPDKSGLPSDRFSAERPEGSISTLTIQRTEQRDSAMYRCASSLGRFTGTAHEQFFGPGTRLTVL.

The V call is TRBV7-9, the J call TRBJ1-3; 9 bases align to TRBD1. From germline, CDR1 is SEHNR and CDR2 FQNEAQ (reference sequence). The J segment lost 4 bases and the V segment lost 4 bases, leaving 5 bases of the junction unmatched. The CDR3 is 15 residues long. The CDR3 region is CASSYGTGSGNTIYF. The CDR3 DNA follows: TGTGCCAGCAGCTACGGGACAGGGTCAGGAAACACCATATATTTT.

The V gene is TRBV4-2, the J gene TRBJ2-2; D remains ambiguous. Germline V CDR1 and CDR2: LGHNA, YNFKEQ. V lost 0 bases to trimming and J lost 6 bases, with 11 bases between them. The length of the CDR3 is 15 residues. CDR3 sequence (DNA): TGTGCCAGCAGCCAAGATGTAGGCAGGTCCGGGGAGCTGTTTTTT. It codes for CASSQDVGRSGELFF.

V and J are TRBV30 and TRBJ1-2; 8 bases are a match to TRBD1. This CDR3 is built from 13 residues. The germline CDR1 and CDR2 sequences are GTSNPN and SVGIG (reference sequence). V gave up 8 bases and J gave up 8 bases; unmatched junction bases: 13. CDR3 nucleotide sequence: TGTGCCCGCGGCCACCTGACAGGGGACGGCTACACCTTC. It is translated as CARGHLTGDGYTF.

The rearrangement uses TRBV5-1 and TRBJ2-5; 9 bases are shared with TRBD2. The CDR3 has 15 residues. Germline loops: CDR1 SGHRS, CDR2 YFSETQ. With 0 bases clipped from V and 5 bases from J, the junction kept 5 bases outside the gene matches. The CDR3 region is CASSLGASGAETQYF. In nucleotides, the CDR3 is TGCGCCAGCAGCTTGGGGGCTAGCGGGGCGGAGACCCAGTACTTC.